This T cell receptor beta chain was documented in a study of blood T cells in healthy people across ages. Trimming removed 5 bases from V and 1 base from J, with 11 bases in between. In germline, CDR1 is DFQATT, CDR2 SNEGSKA (reference sequence). This CDR3 has 13 amino acids. This clonotype was observed at least ten times. The donors, aged about 6 to 100, were healthy Caucasians from Russia. Each donor gave approximately 9.7 milliliters of peripheral blood. Extraction yielded at least 5 micrograms of total RNA per sample. A second PCR, run for roughly 7 to 12 cycles, used a sample-barcoded 5' primer plus a J-beta primer mix. All cDNA molecules were each tagged by a template-switch adaptor with 12 random nucleotides. TCRdb recomputed calls from the 5' RACE reads with MiXCR, one row per CDR3 protein. The sample records hundreds of thousands of distinct CDR3 sequences, around 38% being singletons.

V is TRBV20-1 and J is TRBJ2-5; unclear D gene. This sequence was found in an elderly man in good health. Sample: blood. The CDR3 coding sequence is TGCAGTGCTGGGTACGTGACCCAAGAGACCCAGTACTTC. Translating it yields CSAGYVTQETQYF.